These T cell receptor beta chains were read from a single sample in a study of CD8 T cells in Susac syndrome. TCRdb re-called the immunoSEQ multiplex PCR reads with MiXCR, one entry per CDR3 protein. The sample has around 270,000 distinct CDR3 sequences, approximately 85% seen once. Sequencing was carried out using CD8+ T cells from PBMCs. All receptors derive from a human donor with multiple sclerosis. CDR3s include the opening cysteine and the closing phenylalanine or tryptophan. A D gene is named only where the DNA matches it firmly. Clone size is not always given. Where it is, it says once, few, many or a class for expanded clones.

CDR3nt,CDR3aa,len,abundance,d_gene,v_gene,j_gene
TGTGCCAGCAGTTACCGGCCTTTCGGGGAACTAGCGGGGAAAACCTACAATGAGCAGTTCTTC,CASSYRPFGELAGKTYNEQFF,21,-,TRBD2,TRBV6-5,TRBJ2-1
TGTGCCAGCATCGATGGAGGGAGGGCGGTCGAGCAGTACTTC,CASIDGGRAVEQYF,14,-,TRBD2,TRBV6-6,TRBJ2-7
TGTGCCAGCAGCGTAGCGGGATTT,CASSVAGF,8,-,-,TRBV9,TRBJ1-4
TGTGCCAGCGCCCGGACCTCCGGTGGCGAGCAGTACTTC,CASARTSGGEQYF,13,few,-,TRBV6-5,TRBJ2-7
TGTGCCAGCAGTTTTCGGACTAGCGGCCTTTACAATGAGCAGTTCTTC,CASSFRTSGLYNEQFF,16,-,TRBD2,TRBV28,TRBJ2-1
TGTGCCACCAGTGATTTAACCGGGCCAAGGCAGTTCTTC,CATSDLTGPRQFF,13,-,-,TRBV24-1,TRBJ2-1
TGTGCCAGCAGTTTTGGGGCCAATGAGCAGTTCTTC,CASSFGANEQFF,12,few,-,TRBV28,TRBJ2-1
TGCGCCAGCAGCTTGATTGAGCCGGCGAGGGAGCAGTACTTC,CASSLIEPAREQYF,14,-,-,TRBV5-1,TRBJ2-7
TGCAGCGCTGGGCTTGATAGCGGGTATAGCACAGATACGCAGTATTTT,CSAGLDSGYSTDTQYF,16,-,TRBD2,TRBV20-1,TRBJ2-3
TGCGCCAGCAGCTTGGCGGACAGGGCCCCTGCCGGAGGGGGGGCTGCCGGGGAGCTGTTTTTT,CASSLADRAPAGGGAAGELFF,21,-,-,TRBV5-1,TRBJ2-2
TGTGCCAGCAGCTTAGGTGGTTGGAGCTCCTACGAGCAGTACTTC,CASSLGGWSSYEQYF,15,-,-,TRBV7-8,TRBJ2-7
TGTGCCAGCAGCCTCCGGAGAGGGGCAGGAAATCAGCCCCAGCATTTT,CASSLRRGAGNQPQHF,16,-,-,TRBV13,TRBJ1-5
TGTGCCAGCAGCTATCCCGGACCCAACTATGGCTACACCTTC,CASSYPGPNYGYTF,14,-,-,TRBV7-9,TRBJ1-2
TGTGCCAGCAGGAAGGTCTCCTGGCCAAGCAATCAGCCCCAGCATTTT,CASRKVSWPSNQPQHF,16,-,-,TRBV6-1,TRBJ1-5
TGTGCCAGCAGTTTTCTAGCGGGAGCCGATACGCAGTATTTT,CASSFLAGADTQYF,14,-,TRBD2,TRBV27,TRBJ2-3
TGTGCCACCTCACCGAAGACAGGACGGGATGAGCAGTTCTTC,CATSPKTGRDEQFF,14,-,-,TRBV28,TRBJ2-1
TGTGCCTGGAACCGCGGGACCTACAATGAGCAGTTCTTC,CAWNRGTYNEQFF,13,-,-,TRBV30,TRBJ2-1
TGTGCCAGCGGACGCGGTATCTACGAGCAGTACTTC,CASGRGIYEQYF,12,once,-,TRBV12-3/TRBV12-4,TRBJ2-7
TGTGCCACTGACGCCGGGACAGGCTCAGGAATCTACACCTTC,CATDAGTGSGIYTF,14,-,TRBD1,TRBV6-5,TRBJ1-2
TGTGCCAGCAGCAGAGGGCAGGAGCCTACTAATGAAAAACTGTTTTTT,CASSRGQEPTNEKLFF,16,-,-,TRBV28,TRBJ1-4
TGTGCCAGCAGCACCCCGGGATACAATGAGCAGTTCTTC,CASSTPGYNEQFF,13,once,-,TRBV7-9,TRBJ2-1